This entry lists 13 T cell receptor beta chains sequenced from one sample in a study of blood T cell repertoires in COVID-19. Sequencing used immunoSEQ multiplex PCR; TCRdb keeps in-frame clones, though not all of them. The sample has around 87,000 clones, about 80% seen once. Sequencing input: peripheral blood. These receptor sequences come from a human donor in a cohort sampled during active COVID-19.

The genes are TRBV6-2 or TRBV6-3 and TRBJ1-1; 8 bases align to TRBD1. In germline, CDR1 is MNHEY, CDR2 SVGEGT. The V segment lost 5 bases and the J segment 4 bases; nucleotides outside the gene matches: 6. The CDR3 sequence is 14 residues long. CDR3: CASSDRQGPTEAFF. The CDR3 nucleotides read TGTGCCAGCAGTGATAGACAGGGGCCCACTGAAGCTTTCTTT.

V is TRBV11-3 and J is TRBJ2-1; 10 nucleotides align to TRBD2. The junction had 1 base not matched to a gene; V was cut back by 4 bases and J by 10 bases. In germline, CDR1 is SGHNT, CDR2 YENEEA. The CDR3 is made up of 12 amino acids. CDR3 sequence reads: CASSSGLAEQFF. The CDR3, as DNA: TGTGCCAGCAGCTCGGGACTAGCGGAGCAGTTCTTC.

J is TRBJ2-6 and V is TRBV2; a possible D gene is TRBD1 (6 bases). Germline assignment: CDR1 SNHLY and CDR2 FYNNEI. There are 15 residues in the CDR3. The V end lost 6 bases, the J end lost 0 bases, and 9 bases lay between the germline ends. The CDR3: CASSRQDSGANVLTF. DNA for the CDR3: TGTGCCAGCAGCCGACAGGACTCTGGGGCCAACGTCCTGACTTTC.

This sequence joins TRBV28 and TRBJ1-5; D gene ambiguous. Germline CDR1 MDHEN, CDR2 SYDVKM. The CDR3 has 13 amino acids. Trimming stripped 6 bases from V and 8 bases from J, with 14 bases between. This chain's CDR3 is CASRLGAMKPQHF. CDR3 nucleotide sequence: TGTGCCAGCAGACTAGGAGCCATGAAGCCCCAGCATTTT. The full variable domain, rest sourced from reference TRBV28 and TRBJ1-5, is DVKVTQSSRYLVKRTGEKVFLECVQDMDHENMFWYRQDPGLGLRLIYFSYDVKMKEKGDIPEGYSVSREKKERFSLILESASTNQTSMYLCASRLGAMKPQHFGDGTRLSIL.

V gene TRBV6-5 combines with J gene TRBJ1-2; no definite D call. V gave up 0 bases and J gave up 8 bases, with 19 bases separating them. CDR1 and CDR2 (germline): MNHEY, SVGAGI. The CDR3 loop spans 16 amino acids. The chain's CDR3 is CASSYSWEPQFGGYTF. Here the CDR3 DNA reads TGTGCCAGCAGTTACTCGTGGGAGCCTCAATTTGGGGGCTACACCTTC.

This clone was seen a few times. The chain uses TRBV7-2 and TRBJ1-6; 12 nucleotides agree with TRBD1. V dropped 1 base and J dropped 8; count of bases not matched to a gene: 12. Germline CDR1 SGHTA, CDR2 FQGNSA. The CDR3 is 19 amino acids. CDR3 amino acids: CASSLVRGQGASVHSPLHF. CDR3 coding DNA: TGTGCCAGCAGCTTAGTACGGGGACAGGGGGCATCGGTCCATTCACCCCTCCACTTT.

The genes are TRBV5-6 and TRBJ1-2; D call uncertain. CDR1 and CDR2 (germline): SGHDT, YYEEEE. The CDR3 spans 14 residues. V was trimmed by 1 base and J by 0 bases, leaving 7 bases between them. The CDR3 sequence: CASSLRRTNYGYTF. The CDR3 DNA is TGTGCCAGCAGCTTGAGGCGGACTAACTATGGCTACACCTTC.

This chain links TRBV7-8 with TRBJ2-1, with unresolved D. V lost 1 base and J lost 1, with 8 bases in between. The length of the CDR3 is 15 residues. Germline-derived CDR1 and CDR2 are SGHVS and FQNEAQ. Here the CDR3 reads CASSLVGVSYNEQFF. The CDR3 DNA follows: TGTGCCAGCAGCTTAGTTGGAGTGTCCTACAATGAGCAGTTCTTC.

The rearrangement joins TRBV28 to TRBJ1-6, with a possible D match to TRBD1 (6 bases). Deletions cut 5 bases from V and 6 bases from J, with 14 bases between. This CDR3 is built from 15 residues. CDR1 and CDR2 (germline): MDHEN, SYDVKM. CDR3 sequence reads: CASSPWDTSNSPLHF. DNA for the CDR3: TGTGCCAGCAGTCCCTGGGACACCAGTAATTCACCCCTCCACTTT. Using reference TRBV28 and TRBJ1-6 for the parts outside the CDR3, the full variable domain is DVKVTQSSRYLVKRTGEKVFLECVQDMDHENMFWYRQDPGLGLRLIYFSYDVKMKEKGDIPEGYSVSREKKERFSLILESASTNQTSMYLCASSPWDTSNSPLHFGNGTRLTVT.

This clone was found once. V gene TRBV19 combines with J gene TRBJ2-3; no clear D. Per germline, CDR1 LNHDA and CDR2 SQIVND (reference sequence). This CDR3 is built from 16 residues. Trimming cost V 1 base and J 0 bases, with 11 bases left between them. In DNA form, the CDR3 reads TGTGCCAGTAGTATAGTAGGCGGTTTAAGCACAGATACGCAGTATTTT. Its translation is CASSIVGGLSTDTQYF. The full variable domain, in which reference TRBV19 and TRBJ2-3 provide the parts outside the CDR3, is DGGITQSPKYLFRKEGQNVTLSCEQNLNHDAMYWYRQDPGQGLRLIYYSQIVNDFQKGDIAEGYSVSREKKESFPLTVTSAQKNPTAFYLCASSIVGGLSTDTQYFGPGTRLTVL.

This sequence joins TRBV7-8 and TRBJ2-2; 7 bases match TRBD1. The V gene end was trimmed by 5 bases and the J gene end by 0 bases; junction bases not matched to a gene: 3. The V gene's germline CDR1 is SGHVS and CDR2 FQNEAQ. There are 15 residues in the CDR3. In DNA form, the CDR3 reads TGTGCCAGCAGCCTGGGACAGTCGAACACCGGGGAGCTGTTTTTT. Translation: CASSLGQSNTGELFF.

DNA of the CDR3: TGTGCCAGCAGTTCCAGGGGGCTCTCTTTATCATCTGAAGCTTTCTTT. Residues: CASSSRGLSLSSEAFF. The rearrangement joins TRBV6-5 to TRBJ1-1; TRBD1 aligns across 8 bases. CDR3 length: 16 amino acids. Looked up from germline, CDR1 is MNHEY and CDR2 is SVGAGI. J lost 6 bases, V lost 4 bases, and 13 bases had no gene match.

CDR3 residues: CASRRTSWRTDTQYF. The CDR3 DNA reads TGTGCCAGTAGGAGGACTAGCTGGCGCACAGATACGCAGTATTTT. J is TRBJ2-3 and V is TRBV19, with 8 nucleotides matching TRBD2. V was clipped by 6 bases and J by 1 base; unmatched bases: 6. This CDR3 has 15 residues. Per germline, CDR1 LNHDA and CDR2 SQIVND (reference sequence). Full variable domain (rest looked up from reference TRBV19 and TRBJ2-3): DGGITQSPKYLFRKEGQNVTLSCEQNLNHDAMYWYRQDPGQGLRLIYYSQIVNDFQKGDIAEGYSVSREKKESFPLTVTSAQKNPTAFYLCASRRTSWRTDTQYFGPGTRLTVL.